These 31 T cell receptor beta chains originate from one sample sequenced in a study of cytomegalovirus exposure and HLA in healthy donors. Researchers ran the PCR with 60 Vbeta and 13 Jbeta primers. The data were produced by immunoSEQ multiplex PCR, yet TCRdb's version contains in-frame clones alone and is incomplete. The sample includes 100,000 to 150,000 clones, more than 70% of them seen just once. The sequenced sample was PBMCs. The receptors stem from a woman in her forties or fifties in good health and CMV-seropositive.

This chain uses TRBV5-1 with TRBJ2-3, with TRBD2 identical over 7 bases. CDR3 size: 14 residues. After removal of 6 bases from V and 2 bases from J, the junction contained 6 bases not matched to a gene. Looked up from germline, CDR1 is SGHRS and CDR2 is YFSETQ. This chain's CDR3 is CASKPSGATDTQYF. Here the CDR3 DNA reads TGCGCCAGCAAGCCTAGCGGAGCCACAGATACGCAGTATTTT.

The rearrangement joins TRBV5-1 to TRBJ1-1; unclear D gene. V lost 0 bases and J 1 base, leaving 7 bases between the germline ends. Looked up from germline, CDR1 is SGHRS and CDR2 is YFSETQ. This CDR3 is 14 amino acids long. The CDR3 is CASSLAGTNTEAFF. The CDR3 DNA is TGCGCCAGCAGCTTGGCAGGCACGAACACTGAAGCTTTCTTT.

This clone was recorded a few times. The chain joins TRBV30 to TRBJ1-2; no firm D call. CDR3 length equals 11 residues. Germline lookup yields CDR1 GTSNPN and CDR2 SVGIG (reference sequence). Between the trimmed V and J ends, which lost 2 bases and 4 bases, there was a span of 5 bases. DNA for the CDR3: TGTGCCTGGAGTCAGATCTATGGCTACACCTTC. Translated: CAWSQIYGYTF.

This chain connects TRBV7-2 to TRBJ2-3, with 8 bases aligning to TRBD2. After removal of 3 bases from V and 5 bases from J, the junction contained 4 bases not matched to a gene. Germline V gives CDR1 SGHTA, CDR2 FQGNSA. The CDR3 length is 14 residues. CDR3 region: CASSFGTRQDTQYF. In DNA, the CDR3 is TGTGCCAGCAGCTTCGGGACTAGACAAGATACGCAGTATTTT.

This clone showed up just a few times. The V gene is TRBV18, the J gene TRBJ2-3, with 8 bases aligning to TRBD2. Trimming cost V 3 bases and J 0 bases; bases outside gene matches: 2. CDR3 length: 15 amino acids. The V gene's germline CDR1 is KGHSH and CDR2 LQKENI. The CDR3 loop is CASSPRLASTDTQYF. CDR3 bases: TGTGCCAGCTCACCGCGACTAGCGAGCACAGATACGCAGTATTTT.

The CDR3, as DNA: TGTGCCAGCAGCTCCGAAAGACAGGGCGGTGAAAAACTGTTTTTT. It encodes CASSSERQGGEKLFF. The rearrangement links TRBV4-2 to TRBJ1-4, with TRBD1 matching 7 bases. CDR3 length: 15 residues. In germline, CDR1 is LGHNA, CDR2 YNFKEQ. V trimming: 5 bases; J trimming: 7 bases; junction bases outside the gene matches: 10.

This rearrangement joins TRBV7-9 to TRBJ2-5; maybe TRBD2 (5 bases). Germline V CDR1 and CDR2: SEHNR, FQNEAQ (reference sequence). Trimming left V 2 bases short and J 2 bases short, with 9 bases between. CDR3 length equals 14 residues. The DNA of the CDR3 is TGTGCCAGCAGCTTACGGACTTTACAAGAGACCCAGTACTTC. It yields the protein CASSLRTLQETQYF.

This clone was found a few times. The chain combines TRBV5-1 with TRBJ2-1; possibly TRBD2 for D (6 bases). V lost 2 bases and J 0 bases, leaving 18 bases between the germline ends. CDR3 length: 18 amino acids. Germline V gene sequence: CDR1 SGHRS, CDR2 YFSETQ. CDR3 amino acids: CASSLAQLREFSYNEQFF. CDR3 coding DNA: TGCGCCAGCAGCTTAGCACAGCTTCGGGAGTTCTCCTACAATGAGCAGTTCTTC.

This clone was counted between two and nine times. J is TRBJ1-2 and V is TRBV9; 7 bases match TRBD1. This CDR3 comprises 14 residues. The germline CDR1 and CDR2 sequences are SGDLS and YYNGEE. V was pared by 3 bases and J by 8 bases, with 10 bases of the junction left unmatched. The CDR3 reads CASSASGTALGYTF. CDR3 nucleotides: TGTGCCAGCAGCGCTTCCGGGACAGCTCTAGGCTACACCTTC.

This clone was recorded a few times. The V and J genes are TRBV10-3 and TRBJ2-7; TRBD2 matches 13 bases. The V segment lost 0 bases and the J segment 8 bases; nucleotides outside the gene matches: 16. Germline V lookup: CDR1 ENHRY, CDR2 SYGVKD. This CDR3 has 19 amino acids. CDR3 in DNA: TGTGCCATCAGTGAGTCCCCGACTAGCGGGGGGTCCGCGACGGTGAAGCAGTACTTC. It translates to CAISESPTSGGSATVKQYF.

This clone turned up a few times. J is TRBJ2-3 and V is TRBV27, with TRBD1 as a possible D gene (6 bases). V gave up 6 bases and J gave up 2 bases, with 18 bases separating them. Germline V gene sequence: CDR1 MNHEY, CDR2 SMNVEV (reference sequence). The length of the CDR3 is 16 residues. The chain's CDR3 is CASSPGTFTPTDTQYF. The CDR3 DNA sequence: TGTGCCAGCAGCCCCGGGACATTCACTCCCACAGATACGCAGTATTTT.

The chain recombines TRBV19 with TRBJ1-1; 8 nucleotides match TRBD1. V shed 7 bases and J 7 bases; nucleotides not matched to a gene: 11. CDR3 length: 14 amino acids. Germline V lookup: CDR1 LNHDA, CDR2 SQIVND (reference sequence). The CDR3 here is CASIRPDRESEAFF. Written as DNA, the CDR3 is TGTGCCAGTATTCGCCCGGACAGGGAAAGTGAAGCTTTCTTT. The whole variable domain, remainder taken from reference TRBV19 and TRBJ1-1, is DGGITQSPKYLFRKEGQNVTLSCEQNLNHDAMYWYRQDPGQGLRLIYYSQIVNDFQKGDIAEGYSVSREKKESFPLTVTSAQKNPTAFYLCASIRPDRESEAFFGQGTRLTVV.

V is TRBV5-4 and J is TRBJ1-4; D remains unclear. This CDR3 has 14 residues. Germline V gene lookup returns CDR1 SGHNT and CDR2 YYREEE (reference sequence). Trimming took off 0 bases at V and 3 bases at J, with 6 bases between the two ends. The CDR3 here is CASSLGGANEKLFF. CDR3 DNA: TGTGCCAGCAGCTTGGGCGGGGCTAATGAAAAACTGTTTTTT.

The chain uses TRBV9 and TRBJ2-7; possibly TRBD2 for D (6 bases). The CDR3 runs to 13 residues. Germline lookup yields CDR1 SGDLS and CDR2 YYNGEE. V was pared by 3 bases and J by 7 bases, with 14 bases between. CDR3 DNA sequence: TGTGCCAGCAGCGCCTCGGGAGTGGGGGAGCAGTACTTC. Protein product: CASSASGVGEQYF.

The chain combines TRBV7-3 with TRBJ2-2; 14 nucleotides match TRBD2. This CDR3 spans 16 amino acids. The germline CDR1 and CDR2 sequences are SGHTA and FQGTGA. The ends lost 5 bases at V and 7 bases at J; junction bases unmatched: 6. CDR3 nucleotides: TGTGCCAGCAGCCACAGACTAGCGGGGGGGCTCGGGGAGCTGTTTTTT. Translated, it gives CASSHRLAGGLGELFF.

The gene calls are TRBV4-1 and TRBJ2-7, with 9 nucleotides matching TRBD1. The CDR3 is 14 residues long. Germline lookup yields CDR1 MGHRA and CDR2 YSYEKL. Unmatched junction bases numbered 5, after V lost 5 bases and J lost 3 bases. The CDR3 loop reads CASSSGQGHYEQYF. CDR3 coding DNA: TGCGCCAGCAGCTCGGGACAGGGCCACTACGAGCAGTACTTC.

The chain carries TRBV4-3 and TRBJ2-5, with 8 nucleotides matching TRBD2. V was clipped by 0 bases and J by 1 base; unmatched bases: 13. Germline V lookup: CDR1 LGHNA, CDR2 YSLEER. The CDR3 has 19 amino acids. The CDR3 reads CASSQDQLAGLKAQETQYF. CDR3 DNA sequence: TGCGCCAGCAGCCAAGATCAGCTAGCGGGCCTCAAGGCCCAAGAGACCCAGTACTTC.

This chain connects TRBV7-3 to TRBJ2-7, with 9 bases matching TRBD1. From germline, CDR1 is SGHTA and CDR2 FQGTGA. The CDR3 length is 15 residues. V shed 2 bases, J shed 5 bases, and the junction held 7 bases outside the gene matches. The CDR3 sequence is CASSLYGGQGNEQYF. CDR3 nucleotide sequence: TGTGCCAGCAGCTTATACGGGGGACAGGGCAACGAGCAGTACTTC.

V usage is TRBV6-6 and J usage is TRBJ2-3, with unresolved D. The germline V gene encodes CDR1 MNHNY and CDR2 SVGAGI (reference sequence). This CDR3 spans 16 amino acids. The ends were cut back, 8 bases at V and 2 bases at J, with 20 bases in the middle. The chain's CDR3 is CASEVLPHTNTDTQYF. CDR3 DNA sequence: TGTGCCAGCGAAGTCCTCCCCCACACTAACACAGATACGCAGTATTTT.

V and J are TRBV7-2 and TRBJ1-6, with TRBD1 identical over 8 bases. The germline gives CDR1 SGHTA, CDR2 FQGNSA. Trimming cost V 1 base and J 7 bases; bases outside gene matches: 3. The CDR3 length is 15 residues. The CDR3 sequence: CASSLGTGPNSPLHF. The CDR3 coding sequence is TGTGCCAGCAGCTTAGGGACAGGGCCCAATTCACCCCTCCACTTT.

The rearrangement uses TRBV7-2 and TRBJ1-4; 8 nucleotides match TRBD1. Germline loops: CDR1 SGHTA, CDR2 FQGNSA. The CDR3 consists of 15 residues. V shed 4 bases and J 8 bases; nucleotides not matched to a gene: 9. The DNA of the CDR3 is TGTGCCAGCAGCTCAGGCGGGACAGGCTACGAAAAACTGTTTTTT. It yields the protein CASSSGGTGYEKLFF.

The chain carries TRBV5-1 and TRBJ2-7; TRBD2 agrees at 8 bases. V lost 0 bases and J lost 6; bases outside the gene matches: 14. In germline, CDR1 is SGHRS, CDR2 YFSETQ. The CDR3 has 17 residues. CDR3 in DNA: TGCGCCAGCAGCTTGGAGTTTTCGGCGGGAGGAGGATTCGAGCAGTACTTC. Encoded protein: CASSLEFSAGGGFEQYF.

This chain links TRBV10-3 with TRBJ2-2; D not resolved. This CDR3 comprises 13 residues. The germline gives CDR1 ENHRY, CDR2 SYGVKD. V lost 1 base to trimming and J lost 5 bases, with 5 bases between them. CDR3: CAISEYTTGELFF. As DNA, the CDR3 is TGTGCCATCAGTGAGTACACAACCGGGGAGCTGTTTTTT.

There are a few counts of this clone. The chain employs TRBV9 and TRBJ2-5; 7 nucleotides align to TRBD1. V shed 3 bases, J shed 0 bases, and the junction held 5 bases outside the gene matches. The CDR3 spans 15 residues. The germline V gene encodes CDR1 SGDLS and CDR2 YYNGEE. The CDR3 spells CASSAMTGHQETQYF. CDR3 DNA sequence: TGTGCCAGCAGCGCTATGACAGGGCACCAAGAGACCCAGTACTTC.

This clone showed up just a few times. The chain employs TRBV4-2 and TRBJ1-1; 10 bases agree with TRBD1. V shed 4 bases, J shed 4 bases, and the junction held 18 bases outside the gene matches. Germline lookup yields CDR1 LGHNA and CDR2 YNFKEQ. The CDR3 contains 19 residues. CDR3 nucleotides: TGTGCCAGCAGCCCCCCACGATCGACAGGGGGCCTGGGGAGCACTGAAGCTTTCTTT. The encoded protein is CASSPPRSTGGLGSTEAFF.

This clone has just one count. Because the CDR3's place on the DNA is in doubt, the DNA is left out and the CDR3 is given as listed by TCRdb. The rearrangement links TRBV7-9 to TRBJ2-7; the D call in the table, TRBD2, was not verified against the DNA. Counting both end residues, the CDR3 totals 13 amino acids. CDR1 and CDR2 from the germline V gene are SEHNR and FQNEAQ (reference sequence). The CDR3: CASSTVGSGSTYF.

This chain uses TRBV11-2 with TRBJ2-1; D gene ambiguous. The CDR3 spans 15 residues. Between the trimmed V and J ends, which lost 2 bases and 5 bases, there was a span of 13 bases. From germline, CDR1 is SGHAT and CDR2 FQNNGV. The CDR3 DNA is TGTGCCAGCAGCTTACCCCCCCCCACGGACAATGAGCAGTTCTTC. Encoded protein: CASSLPPPTDNEQFF. Full variable domain (rest looked up from reference TRBV11-2 and TRBJ2-1): EAGVAQSPRYKIIEKRQSVAFWCNPISGHATLYWYQQILGQGPKLLIQFQNNGVVDDSQLPKDRFSAERLKGVDSTLKIQPAKLEDSAVYLCASSLPPPTDNEQFFGPGTRLTVL.

The V call is TRBV6-1, the J call TRBJ1-4; weak D call: TRBD1 (5 bases). The CDR3 is 19 amino acids. Germline CDR1 is MNHNS and CDR2 is SASEGT. The germline V and J ends were trimmed by 2 bases and 0 bases, with 19 bases remaining between them. CDR3 nucleotide sequence: TGTGCCAGCAGTGAAATGAGAGGAGGGGCGACCACAACTAATGAAAAACTGTTTTTT. It translates to CASSEMRGGATTTNEKLFF.

The V gene is TRBV7-8, the J gene TRBJ1-2, with 9 nucleotides matching TRBD1. Germline V gene data show CDR1 as SGHVS and CDR2 as FQNEAQ. V gave up 0 bases and J gave up 3 bases; unmatched junction bases: 2. CDR3 length: 15 residues. The CDR3 loop reads CASSLAGQGYYGYTF. For the CDR3, the DNA is TGTGCCAGCAGCTTAGCGGGACAGGGCTACTATGGCTACACCTTC. The variable domain in full, completed from reference TRBV7-8 and TRBJ1-2, reads GAGVSQSPRYKVAKRGQDVALRCDPISGHVSLFWYQQALGQGPEFLTYFQNEAQLDKSGLPSDRFFAERPEGSVSTLKIQRTQQEDSAVYLCASSLAGQGYYGYTFGSGTRLTVV.

This chain uses TRBV6-6 with TRBJ1-6, with 7 bases matching TRBD1. V shed 1 base and J 17 bases; nucleotides not matched to a gene: 5. Germline V gene sequence: CDR1 MNHNY, CDR2 SVGAGI (reference sequence). CDR3 length equals 12 residues. The CDR3 is CASSYLGQTFHF. Here the CDR3 DNA reads TGTGCCAGCAGTTACTTGGGACAGACCTTCCACTTT.

This clone has just one count. The V call is TRBV2, the J call TRBJ2-7; D possibly corresponds to TRBD2 (5 bases). Germline V gene lookup returns CDR1 SNHLY and CDR2 FYNNEI. V lost 4 bases and J lost 9, with 13 bases in between. The CDR3 runs to 12 residues. The CDR3 protein is CASSGTSGWQYF. Here the CDR3 DNA reads TGTGCCAGCAGTGGCACTAGTGGTTGGCAGTACTTC.